This is a list of T cell receptor beta chains from one sample in a study of T cell repertoires in cytomegalovirus infection. No antigen has been identified for these receptors. TCRdb re-called the reads with MiXCR, one entry per CDR3 protein. The sample carries around 78,000 distinct CDR3 sequences, more than 20% recorded once. The sequences come from CD8+ T cells from cultured PBMCs, collected from culture after CMV antigen stimulation. All receptors come from a human donor in good health (CMV status not recorded). Some clones in this sample may be carry-over from other donors' samples. CDR3s include the opening cysteine and the closing phenylalanine or tryptophan. A D gene is named only where the DNA matches it firmly. Size is omitted from some rows. Given values are once, few, many or a class for expanded clones.

clone size	D gene	V gene	J gene	CDR3 protein	CDR3 DNA
.	TRBD2	TRBV20-1	TRBJ2-1	CSARGGLAGGPGFNEQFF	TGCAGTGCTAGAGGCGGACTAGCGGGAGGGCCGGGTTTCAATGAGCAGTTCTTC
many	TRBD1	TRBV12-3/TRBV12-4	TRBJ2-3	CASSLGDREKDTQYF	TGTGCCAGCAGTTTAGGGGACAGGGAAAAAGATACGCAGTATTTT
few	.	TRBV6-5	TRBJ2-5	CASSFGLRVQETQYF	TGTGCCAGCAGTTTTGGGTTGAGGGTACAAGAGACCCAGTACTTC
few	.	TRBV4-3	TRBJ2-3	CASSQADTQYF	TGCGCCAGCAGCCAAGCAGATACGCAGTATTTT
.	TRBD2	TRBV11-3	TRBJ2-5	CASSLDGGSSETQYF	TGTGCCAGCAGCTTAGATGGCGGGAGCTCGGAGACCCAGTACTTC
.	.	TRBV6-6	TRBJ2-7	CASSYEGTSYEQYF	TGTGCCAGCAGTTACGAGGGGACGTCCTACGAGCAGTACTTC
.	TRBD2	TRBV6-5	TRBJ2-7	CASSGLAGAYEQYF	TGTGCCAGCAGCGGACTAGCGGGGGCCTACGAGCAGTACTTC
.	.	TRBV6-2/TRBV6-3	TRBJ2-7	CASSYSGGPNYEQYF	TGTGCCAGCAGTTACTCGGGGGGGCCGAACTACGAGCAGTACTTC
.	.	TRBV4-3	TRBJ2-1	CASSQVWDRLLYNEQFF	TGCGCCAGCAGCCAAGTCTGGGACCGACTACTATACAATGAGCAGTTCTTC
few	.	TRBV6-5	TRBJ2-7	CASSYSYSSYEQYF	TGTGCCAGCAGTTACTCTTACAGCTCCTACGAGCAGTACTTC
many	.	TRBV27	TRBJ2-3	CASNLGIQQYF	TGTGCCAGCAACCTAGGTATACAGCAGTATTTT
.	TRBD2	TRBV9	TRBJ2-5	CASSVANGGAETQYF	TGTGCCAGCAGCGTAGCTAACGGGGGGGCAGAGACCCAGTACTTC
.	TRBD1	TRBV11-1	TRBJ1-1	CASSAGTGGNTEAFF	TGTGCCAGCAGCGCTGGGACAGGGGGTAACACTGAAGCTTTCTTT
many	TRBD2	TRBV4-1	TRBJ2-2	CASSQPLAPTGELFF	TGCGCCAGCAGCCAACCACTAGCGCCCACCGGGGAGCTGTTTTTT
many	.	TRBV11-2	TRBJ2-2	CASSLRAAEEIPGELFF	TGTGCCAGCAGCTTGAGGGCAGCGGAGGAGATCCCCGGGGAGCTGTTTTTT
many	.	TRBV11-2	TRBJ2-3	CASSLVSHSATGDTQYF	TGTGCCAGCAGCTTAGTGTCGCACTCTGCAACTGGAGATACGCAGTATTTT
.	TRBD1	TRBV7-6	TRBJ1-2	CASSFGTGFLGYGYTF	TGTGCCAGCAGCTTTGGGACAGGGTTCCTTGGCTATGGCTACACCTTC